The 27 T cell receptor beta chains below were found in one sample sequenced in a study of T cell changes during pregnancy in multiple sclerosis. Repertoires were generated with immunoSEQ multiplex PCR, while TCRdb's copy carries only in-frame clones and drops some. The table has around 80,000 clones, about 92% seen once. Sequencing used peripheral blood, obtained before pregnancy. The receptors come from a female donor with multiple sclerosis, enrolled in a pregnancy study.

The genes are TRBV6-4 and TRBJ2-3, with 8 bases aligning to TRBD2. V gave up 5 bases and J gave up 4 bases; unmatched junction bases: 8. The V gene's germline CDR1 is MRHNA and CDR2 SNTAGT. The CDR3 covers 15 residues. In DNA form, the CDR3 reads TGTGCCAGCAGTCCCGTGGCGGGGGGCTCAGATACGCAGTATTTT. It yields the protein CASSPVAGGSDTQYF.

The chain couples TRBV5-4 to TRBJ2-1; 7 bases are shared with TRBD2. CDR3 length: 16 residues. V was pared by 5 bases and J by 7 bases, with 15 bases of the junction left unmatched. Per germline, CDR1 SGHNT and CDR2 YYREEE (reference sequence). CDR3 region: CASRETIPGLLNEQFF. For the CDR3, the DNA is TGTGCCAGCAGGGAAACCATTCCGGGACTACTTAATGAGCAGTTCTTC.

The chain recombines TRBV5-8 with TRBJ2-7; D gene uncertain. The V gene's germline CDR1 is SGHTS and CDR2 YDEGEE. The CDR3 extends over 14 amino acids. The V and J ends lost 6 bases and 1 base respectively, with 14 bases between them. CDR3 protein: CASNFLSISYEQYF. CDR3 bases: TGTGCCAGCAACTTTCTATCTATTTCCTACGAGCAGTACTTC.

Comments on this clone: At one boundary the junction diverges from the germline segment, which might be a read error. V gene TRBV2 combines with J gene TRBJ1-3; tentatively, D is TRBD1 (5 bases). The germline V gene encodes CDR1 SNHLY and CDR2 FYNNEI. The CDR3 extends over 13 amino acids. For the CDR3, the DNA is TGTGCCAGCAGTGAAGCAACAGTGGGAGGGGTCGGTTTT. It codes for CASSEATVGGVGF. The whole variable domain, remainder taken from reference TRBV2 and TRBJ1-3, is EPEVTQTPSHQVTQMGQEVILRCVPISNHLYFYWYRQILGQKVEFLVSFYNNEISEKSEIFDDQFSVERPDGSNFTLKIRSTKLEDSAMYFCASSEATVGGVGFGEGSWLTVV.

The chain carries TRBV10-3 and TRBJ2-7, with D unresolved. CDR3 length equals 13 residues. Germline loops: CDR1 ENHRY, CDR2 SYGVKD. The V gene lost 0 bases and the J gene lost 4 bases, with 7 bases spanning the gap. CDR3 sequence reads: CAISESTWYEQYF. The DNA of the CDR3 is TGTGCCATCAGTGAGTCAACATGGTACGAGCAGTACTTC.

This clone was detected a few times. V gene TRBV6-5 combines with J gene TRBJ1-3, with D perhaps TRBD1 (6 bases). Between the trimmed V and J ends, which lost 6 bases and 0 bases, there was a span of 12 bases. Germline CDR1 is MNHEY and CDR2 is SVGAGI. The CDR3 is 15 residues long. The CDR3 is CASRSTGFSGNTIYF. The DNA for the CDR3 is TGTGCCAGCAGATCGACAGGTTTCTCTGGAAACACCATATATTTT.

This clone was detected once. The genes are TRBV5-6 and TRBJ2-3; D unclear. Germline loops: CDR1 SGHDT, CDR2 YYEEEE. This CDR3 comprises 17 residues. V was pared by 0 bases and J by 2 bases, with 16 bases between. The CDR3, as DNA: TGTGCCAGCAGCTTGGCGAGATATGTGATATCCACAGATACGCAGTATTTT. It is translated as CASSLARYVISTDTQYF.

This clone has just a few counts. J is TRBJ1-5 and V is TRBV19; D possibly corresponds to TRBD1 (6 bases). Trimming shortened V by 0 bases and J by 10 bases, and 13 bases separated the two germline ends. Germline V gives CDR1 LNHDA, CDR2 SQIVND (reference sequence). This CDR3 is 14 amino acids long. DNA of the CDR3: TGTGCCAGTAGTATAGATTGGTCGACAGGTCCCCAGCATTTT. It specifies CASSIDWSTGPQHF.

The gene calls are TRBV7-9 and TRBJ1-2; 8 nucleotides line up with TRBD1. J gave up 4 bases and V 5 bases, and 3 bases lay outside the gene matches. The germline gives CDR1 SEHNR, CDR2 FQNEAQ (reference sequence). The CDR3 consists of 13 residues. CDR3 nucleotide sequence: TGTGCCAGCAGCCCCGGACAGGGCTATGGCTACACCTTC. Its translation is CASSPGQGYGYTF. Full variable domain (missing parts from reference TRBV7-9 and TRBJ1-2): DTGVSQNPRHKITKRGQNVTFRCDPISEHNRLYWYRQTLGQGPEFLTYFQNEAQLEKSRLLSDRFSAERPKGSFSTLEIQRTEQGDSAMYLCASSPGQGYGYTFGSGTRLTVV.

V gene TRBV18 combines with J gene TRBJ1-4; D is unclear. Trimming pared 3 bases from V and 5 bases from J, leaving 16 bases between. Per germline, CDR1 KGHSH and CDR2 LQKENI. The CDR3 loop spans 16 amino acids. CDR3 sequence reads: CASSPGVRLANEKLFF. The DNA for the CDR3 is TGTGCCAGCTCACCCGGAGTGAGGCTTGCCAATGAAAAACTGTTTTTT.

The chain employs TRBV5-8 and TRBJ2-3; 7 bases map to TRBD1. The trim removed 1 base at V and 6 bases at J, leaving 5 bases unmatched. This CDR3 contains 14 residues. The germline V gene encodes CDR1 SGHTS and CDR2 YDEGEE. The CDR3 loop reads CASSLRQGLDTQYF. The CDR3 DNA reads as TGTGCCAGCAGCTTGAGACAGGGTTTGGATACGCAGTATTTT.

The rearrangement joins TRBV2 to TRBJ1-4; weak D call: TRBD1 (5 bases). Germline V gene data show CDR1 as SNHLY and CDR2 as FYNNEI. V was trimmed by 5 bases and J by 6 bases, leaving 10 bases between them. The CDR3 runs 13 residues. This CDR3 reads CASSYPRDEKLFF. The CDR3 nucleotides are TGTGCCAGCAGTTACCCCAGGGATGAAAAACTGTTTTTT.

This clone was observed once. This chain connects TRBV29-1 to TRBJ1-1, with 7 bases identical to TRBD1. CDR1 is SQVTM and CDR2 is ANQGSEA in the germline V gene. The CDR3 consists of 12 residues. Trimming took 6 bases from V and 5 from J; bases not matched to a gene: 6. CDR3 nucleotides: TGCAGCGTCATCCCCAGGGGGACTGAAGCTTTCTTT. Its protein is CSVIPRGTEAFF. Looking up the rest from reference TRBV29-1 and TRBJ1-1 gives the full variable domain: SAVISQKPSRDICQRGTSLTIQCQVDSQVTMMFWYRQQPGQSLTLIATANQGSEATYESGFVIDKFPISRPNLTFSTLTVSNMSPEDSSIYLCSVIPRGTEAFFGQGTRLTVV.

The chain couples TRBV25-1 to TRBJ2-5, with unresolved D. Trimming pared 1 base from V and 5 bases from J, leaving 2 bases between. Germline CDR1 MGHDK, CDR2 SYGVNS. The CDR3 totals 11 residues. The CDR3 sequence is CASSESETQYF. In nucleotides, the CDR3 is TGTGCCAGCAGTGAATCGGAGACCCAGTACTTC.

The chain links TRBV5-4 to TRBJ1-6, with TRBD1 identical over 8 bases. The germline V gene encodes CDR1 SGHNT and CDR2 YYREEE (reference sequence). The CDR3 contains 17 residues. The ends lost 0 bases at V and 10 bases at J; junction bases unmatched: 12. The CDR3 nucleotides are TGTGCCAGCAGCTTGGACGGACAGGGAGGAAGGGAATCACCCCTCCACTTT. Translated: CASSLDGQGGRESPLHF.

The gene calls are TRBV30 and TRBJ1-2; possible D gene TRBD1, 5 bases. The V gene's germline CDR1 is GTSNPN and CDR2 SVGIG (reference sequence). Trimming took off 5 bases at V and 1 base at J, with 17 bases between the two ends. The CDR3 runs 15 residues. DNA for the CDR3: TGTGCCTGGCCGGGACTCGAGGCGGTTAACTATGGCTACACCTTC. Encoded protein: CAWPGLEAVNYGYTF.

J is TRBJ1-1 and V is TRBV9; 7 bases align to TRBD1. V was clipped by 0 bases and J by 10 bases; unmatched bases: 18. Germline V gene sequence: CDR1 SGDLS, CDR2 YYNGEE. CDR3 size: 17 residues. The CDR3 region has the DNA TGTGCCAGCAGCGTAGGGAAACAGGGGCCCCCTTTTTTTGTAGCTTTCTTT. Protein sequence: CASSVGKQGPPFFVAFF.

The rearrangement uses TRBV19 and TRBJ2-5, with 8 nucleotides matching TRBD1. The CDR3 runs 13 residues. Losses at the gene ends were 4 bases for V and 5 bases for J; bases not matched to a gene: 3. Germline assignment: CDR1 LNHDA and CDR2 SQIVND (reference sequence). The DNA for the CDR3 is TGTGCCAGTAGTAAAACAGGGGGGGAGACCCAGTACTTC. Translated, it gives CASSKTGGETQYF.

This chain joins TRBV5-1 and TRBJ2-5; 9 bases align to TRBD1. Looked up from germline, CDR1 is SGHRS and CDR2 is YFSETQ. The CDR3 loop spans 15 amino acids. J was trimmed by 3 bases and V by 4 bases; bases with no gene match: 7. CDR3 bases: TGCGCCAGCAGCACCCGGGACAGGGAGGAAGAGACCCAGTACTTC. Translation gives CASSTRDREEETQYF.

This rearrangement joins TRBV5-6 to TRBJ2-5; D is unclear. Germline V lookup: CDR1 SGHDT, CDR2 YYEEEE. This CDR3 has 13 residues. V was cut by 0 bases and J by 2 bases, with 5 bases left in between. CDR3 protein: CASSLAFQETQYF. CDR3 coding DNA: TGTGCCAGCAGCTTGGCCTTTCAAGAGACCCAGTACTTC.

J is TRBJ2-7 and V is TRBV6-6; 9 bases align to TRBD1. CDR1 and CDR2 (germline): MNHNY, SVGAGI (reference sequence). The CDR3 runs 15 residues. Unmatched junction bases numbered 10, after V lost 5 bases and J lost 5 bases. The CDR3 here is CASSQWGDRANEQYF. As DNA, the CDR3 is TGTGCCAGCAGTCAATGGGGGGACAGGGCGAACGAGCAGTACTTC.

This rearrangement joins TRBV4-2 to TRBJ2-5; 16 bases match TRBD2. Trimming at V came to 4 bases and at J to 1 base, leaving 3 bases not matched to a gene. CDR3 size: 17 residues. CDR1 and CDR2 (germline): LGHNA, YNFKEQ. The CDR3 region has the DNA TGTGCCAGCAGCCCTGGGACTAGCGGGGGGGGCCAAGAGACCCAGTACTTC. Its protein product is CASSPGTSGGGQETQYF.

This CDR3 is CAISSGGASNTGELFF. CDR3 DNA: TGTGCCATCTCTAGCGGGGGGGCATCGAACACCGGGGAGCTGTTTTTT. The chain combines TRBV10-3 with TRBJ2-2; 12 positions agree with TRBD2. Germline lookup yields CDR1 ENHRY and CDR2 SYGVKD. The CDR3 spans 16 residues. The ends lost 8 bases at V and 0 bases at J; junction bases unmatched: 4.

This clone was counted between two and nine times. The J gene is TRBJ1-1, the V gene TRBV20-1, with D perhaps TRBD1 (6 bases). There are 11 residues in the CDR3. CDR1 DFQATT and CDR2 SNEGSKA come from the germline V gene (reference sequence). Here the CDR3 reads CRQGEVTEAFF. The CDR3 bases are TGCAGACAGGGAGAGGTCACTGAAGCTTTCTTT.

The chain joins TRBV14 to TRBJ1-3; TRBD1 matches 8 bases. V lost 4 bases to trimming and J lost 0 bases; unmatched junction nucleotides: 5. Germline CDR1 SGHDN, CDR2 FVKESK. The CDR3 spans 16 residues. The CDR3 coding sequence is TGTGCCAGCAGCCCGACAGGGGACTACTCTGGAAACACCATATATTTT. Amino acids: CASSPTGDYSGNTIYF.

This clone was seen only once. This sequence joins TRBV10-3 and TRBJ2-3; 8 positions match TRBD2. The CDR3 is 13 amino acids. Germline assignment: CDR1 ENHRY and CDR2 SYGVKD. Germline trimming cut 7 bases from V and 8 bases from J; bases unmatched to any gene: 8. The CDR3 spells CAITAAGDSTQYF. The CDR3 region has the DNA TGTGCCATCACCGCAGCGGGGGATTCTACGCAGTATTTT.

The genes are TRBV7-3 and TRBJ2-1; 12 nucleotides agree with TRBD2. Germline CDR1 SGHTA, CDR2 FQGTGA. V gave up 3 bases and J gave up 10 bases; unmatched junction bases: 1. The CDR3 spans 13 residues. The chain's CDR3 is CASSFGLAGEQFF. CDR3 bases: TGTGCCAGCAGCTTTGGACTAGCGGGGGAGCAGTTCTTC.